This TCR beta chain was found in a study of beta chain features in type 1 diabetes. This clone came up a few times. Its target is unknown. The investigators reverse transcribed all of the isolated RNA, so they sequenced expressed TCRB transcripts. Here immunoSEQ multiplex PCR was the method, and the copy in TCRdb shows in-frame clones only, minus some. In the table there are more than 150,000 clones, 13% of which are singletons. Germline loops: CDR1 SQVTM, CDR2 ANQGSEA. V dropped 6 bases and J dropped 5 bases, with 19 bases sitting between them. This CDR3 comprises 14 residues. Overall study findings and caveats: Patients and controls would share equally any PCR tilt toward shorter templates. The naive, central memory and Treg TCRB repertoires of patients appeared to be more similar to one another than those of healthy donors. There was a possibility that cDNA sequencing over-represented cells with high TCR expression. Whether TCRB rearrangement is influenced by HLA type was left unresolved in this analysis.

This chain joins TRBV29-1 and TRBJ1-1; possibly TRBD1 for D (5 bases). This clonotype was sampled from a woman aged 18-29 years in good health. The sample consisted of central memory CD4+ T cells from blood. CDR3 coding DNA: TGCAGCGTCTCAAAACCGGAGGGGACGACTGAAGCTTTCTTT. Translated: CSVSKPEGTTEAFF.